This T cell receptor beta chain emerged from a study of CD8 T cells in Susac syndrome. Study-level points and caveats: The study acknowledged a relatively small number of individuals in its TCR sequencing and HLA analysis.

This clonotype was counted once. Its antigen is not identified. Through negative isolation, CD4+ and CD8+ T cells were obtained, while TEMRA cells were enriched using FACS. Reverse transcription of about 0.5 to 1 ug RNA was carried out with random hexamers. immunoSEQ multiplex PCR amplified TCR beta CDR3 across 54 Vbeta, 13 Jbeta. TCRdb reprocessed the immunoSEQ multiplex PCR reads via MiXCR and lists one record per CDR3 protein. The sample contains some 260,000 distinct CDR3 sequences, over 85% of which appear only once. The CDR3 has 18 amino acids. The germline gives CDR1 SGHNT, CDR2 YYREEE (reference sequence). Trimming left V 4 bases short and J 3 bases short, with 22 bases between.

V is TRBV5-4 and J is TRBJ1-4; D perhaps matches TRBD1 (6 bases). This TCR came from a human donor with multiple sclerosis. The sequenced sample was CD4+ T cells from PBMCs. CDR3 coding DNA: TGTGCCAGCAGCGGGGGCCAGGAACAGACAAGAGCTAATGAAAAACTGTTTTTT. Its protein is CASSGGQEQTRANEKLFF.